These T cell receptor beta chains were read from a single sample in a study of blood T cell repertoires in COVID-19. Produced via immunoSEQ multiplex PCR; TCRdb's table is partial and in-frame only. The sample has around 200,000 clones, over 80% seen once. Sequenced: peripheral blood. All receptors come from a human donor in a cohort sampled during active COVID-19. The CDR3 runs from the conserved cysteine through the conserved F or W. Each record gives: clone size, J gene, V gene, CDR3 protein. Clone size is stated in some rows and not others, as once, few, many or a class when expanded.

abundance: -
j_gene: TRBJ2-7
v_gene: TRBV28
CDR3aa: CASSKTSGRVEQYF

abundance: once
j_gene: TRBJ2-3
v_gene: TRBV6-2/TRBV6-3
CDR3aa: CASSPISGRTTDTQYF

abundance: -
j_gene: TRBJ2-2
v_gene: TRBV21-1
CDR3aa: CASSKITSGNTGELFF

abundance: -
j_gene: TRBJ1-2
v_gene: TRBV5-5
CDR3aa: CASSLESGTGYGYTF

abundance: -
j_gene: TRBJ2-6
v_gene: TRBV6-1
CDR3aa: CASSDGPGQGAAGANVLTF

abundance: -
j_gene: TRBJ1-2
v_gene: TRBV27
CDR3aa: CASSFGARDGYTF

abundance: -
j_gene: TRBJ2-7
v_gene: TRBV10-1
CDR3aa: CASSDYSGTCYEQYF

abundance: -
j_gene: TRBJ1-2
v_gene: TRBV9
CDR3aa: CASSGRPTGGGYGYTF

abundance: -
j_gene: TRBJ1-3
v_gene: TRBV18
CDR3aa: CASSPGASGNTIYF

abundance: once
j_gene: TRBJ2-3
v_gene: TRBV7-3
CDR3aa: CASSPPDRADTQYF

abundance: once
j_gene: TRBJ1-4
v_gene: TRBV3-1/TRBV3-2
CDR3aa: CASSQLGEKLFF

abundance: -
j_gene: TRBJ1-6
v_gene: TRBV9
CDR3aa: CASNEGQGSSYNSPLHF

abundance: once
j_gene: TRBJ1-2
v_gene: TRBV28
CDR3aa: CASSSPTLYGYTF